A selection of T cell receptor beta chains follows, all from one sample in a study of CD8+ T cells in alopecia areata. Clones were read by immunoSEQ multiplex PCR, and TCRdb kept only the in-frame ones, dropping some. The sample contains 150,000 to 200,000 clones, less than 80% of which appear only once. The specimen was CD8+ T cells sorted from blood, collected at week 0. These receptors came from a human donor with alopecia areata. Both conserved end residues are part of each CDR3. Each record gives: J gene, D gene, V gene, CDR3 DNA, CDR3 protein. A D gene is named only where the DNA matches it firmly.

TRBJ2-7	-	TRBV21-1	TGTGCCAACCCTCGGCGAGGCGAGCAGTACTTC	CANPRRGEQYF
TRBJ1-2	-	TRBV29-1	TGCAGCGTTGAGCTGGCAGGGTATGGCTACACCTTC	CSVELAGYGYTF
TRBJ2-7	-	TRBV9	TGTGCCAGCAGCGTTGGCGGGGCCTTCTACGAGCAGTACTTC	CASSVGGAFYEQYF
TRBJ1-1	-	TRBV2	TGTGCCAGCAGTAGCGACAGTTTGAACACTGAAGCTTTCTTT	CASSSDSLNTEAFF
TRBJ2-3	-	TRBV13	TGTGCCAGCAGCTCCAGTCGCTGGACAGATACGCAGTATTTT	CASSSSRWTDTQYF
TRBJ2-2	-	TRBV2	TGTGCCAGCAGCGCGAGGGGCAGGGAGAACACCGGGGAGCTGTTTTTT	CASSARGRENTGELFF
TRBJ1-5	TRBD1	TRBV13	TGTGCCAGCAGCTCCGGGACAGCTATAGGACAGCCCCAGCATTTT	CASSSGTAIGQPQHF
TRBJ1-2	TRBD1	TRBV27	TGTGCCAGCAGTTTATCGGGGACAGCCAACTATGGCTACACCTTC	CASSLSGTANYGYTF
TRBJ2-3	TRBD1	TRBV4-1	TGCGCCAGCAGCCAAGACTCACAGGGGTTTAGCACAGATACGCAGTATTTT	CASSQDSQGFSTDTQYF
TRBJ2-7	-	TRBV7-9	TGTGCCAGCGAAACAGGGGAGGAGAATGAGCAGTACTTC	CASETGEENEQYF